This entry features one TCR beta chain sequence. The study ran its PCR with 60 Vbeta and 13 Jbeta primers. Assay used: immunoSEQ multiplex PCR; TCRdb lists only in-frame clones, some missing. The table records some 170,000 clones, roughly 87% of them present only once. Germline V gene lookup returns CDR1 MDHEN and CDR2 SYDVKM. This CDR3 region has 15 residues. V lost 5 bases to trimming and J lost 9 bases; unmatched junction nucleotides: 10. The entry originates in a study of cytomegalovirus exposure and HLA in healthy donors. The rearrangement uses TRBV28 and TRBJ1-4, with 9 bases that match TRBD1. The TCR originated in a girl between 5 and 17 years old in good health and CMV-seropositive. Input material: PBMCs. This chain's CDR3 is CASSQAPGQGQKLFF. DNA for the CDR3: TGTGCCAGCAGTCAAGCACCGGGACAGGGACAAAAACTGTTTTTT.